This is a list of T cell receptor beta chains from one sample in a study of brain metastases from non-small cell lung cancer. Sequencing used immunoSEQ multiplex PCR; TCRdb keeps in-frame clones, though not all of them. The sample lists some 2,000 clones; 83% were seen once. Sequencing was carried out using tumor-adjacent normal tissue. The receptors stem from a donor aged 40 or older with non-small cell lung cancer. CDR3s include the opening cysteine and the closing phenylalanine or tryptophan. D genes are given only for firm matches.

CDR3 protein: CASRSSAPTEAFF
J gene: TRBJ1-1
D gene: -
V gene: TRBV7-2

CDR3 protein: CASSPGQGLRAYGYTF
J gene: TRBJ1-2
D gene: TRBD1
V gene: TRBV28

CDR3 protein: CASGRDSSYEQYF
J gene: TRBJ2-7
D gene: TRBD1
V gene: TRBV19

CDR3 protein: CASSGGQKTFF
J gene: TRBJ1-1
D gene: TRBD1
V gene: TRBV2

CDR3 protein: CASSLVSGTGVEQFF
J gene: TRBJ2-1
D gene: TRBD1
V gene: TRBV7-7

CDR3 protein: CASSFLDEQFF
J gene: TRBJ2-1
D gene: -
V gene: TRBV28

CDR3 protein: CASSFSGSGPQHF
J gene: TRBJ1-5
D gene: -
V gene: TRBV6-2/TRBV6-3

CDR3 protein: CASSPRSDWNEQFF
J gene: TRBJ2-1
D gene: -
V gene: TRBV7-2

CDR3 protein: CASSPRLGQNYGYTF
J gene: TRBJ1-2
D gene: TRBD1
V gene: TRBV7-2

CDR3 protein: CASSPSGANVLTF
J gene: TRBJ2-6
D gene: -
V gene: TRBV3-1/TRBV3-2

CDR3 protein: CASSSRTSGGYTGELFF
J gene: TRBJ2-2
D gene: TRBD2
V gene: TRBV19

CDR3 protein: CASSISGLAQHF
J gene: TRBJ1-5
D gene: -
V gene: TRBV19

CDR3 protein: CASSQDSIDRPNEKLFF
J gene: TRBJ1-4
D gene: -
V gene: TRBV3-1/TRBV3-2

CDR3 protein: CASSPRTGNTEAFF
J gene: TRBJ1-1
D gene: TRBD1
V gene: TRBV18

CDR3 protein: CATSPGLAGDLEQYF
J gene: TRBJ2-7
D gene: TRBD2
V gene: TRBV24-1

CDR3 protein: CASSVGQDQPQHF
J gene: TRBJ1-5
D gene: -
V gene: TRBV9

CDR3 protein: CASSQGRGGPYEQYF
J gene: TRBJ2-7
D gene: -
V gene: TRBV4-3

CDR3 protein: CASLEPVLSSGANVLTF
J gene: TRBJ2-6
D gene: -
V gene: TRBV25-1

CDR3 protein: CASARGHRANSYEQYF
J gene: TRBJ2-7
D gene: TRBD1
V gene: TRBV27

CDR3 protein: CASSLDTQGVFTGYTF
J gene: TRBJ1-2
D gene: -
V gene: TRBV5-6

CDR3 protein: CASSPHLGQLFHEQYF
J gene: TRBJ2-7
D gene: -
V gene: TRBV6-2/TRBV6-3

CDR3 protein: CASSRGEGDTSRHYEQYF
J gene: TRBJ2-7
D gene: -
V gene: TRBV5-1

CDR3 protein: CASKRQRGTGELFF
J gene: TRBJ2-2
D gene: -
V gene: TRBV6-5

CDR3 protein: CASSLRTGTGRKEKLFF
J gene: TRBJ1-4
D gene: TRBD1
V gene: TRBV7-8

CDR3 protein: CASSVARGNTQYF
J gene: TRBJ2-3
D gene: -
V gene: TRBV9

CDR3 protein: CASSEDREGYGYTF
J gene: TRBJ1-2
D gene: -
V gene: TRBV2

CDR3 protein: CASTREAGANVLTF
J gene: TRBJ2-6
D gene: TRBD2
V gene: TRBV7-8

CDR3 protein: CASSSSGGTDTQYF
J gene: TRBJ2-3
D gene: TRBD2
V gene: TRBV7-9

CDR3 protein: CASSLEQLNRKLFF
J gene: TRBJ1-4
D gene: -
V gene: TRBV5-5

CDR3 protein: CASSPDRGLQETQYF
J gene: TRBJ2-5
D gene: TRBD1
V gene: TRBV5-6

CDR3 protein: CASSLGGLSNQPQHF
J gene: TRBJ1-5
D gene: -
V gene: TRBV19

CDR3 protein: CASSFLSGTDTQYF
J gene: TRBJ2-3
D gene: -
V gene: TRBV28

CDR3 protein: CASSPRTDPRGETQYF
J gene: TRBJ2-5
D gene: -
V gene: TRBV9

CDR3 protein: CASRRRGGDTQYF
J gene: TRBJ2-3
D gene: -
V gene: TRBV7-9

CDR3 protein: CASSPGRINTEAFF
J gene: TRBJ1-1
D gene: -
V gene: TRBV28

CDR3 protein: CATSRVQGASGYTF
J gene: TRBJ1-2
D gene: TRBD1
V gene: TRBV15

CDR3 protein: CASSPWVSGSYNEQFF
J gene: TRBJ2-1
D gene: TRBD2
V gene: TRBV5-5

CDR3 protein: CASSFELPNTEAFF
J gene: TRBJ1-1
D gene: -
V gene: TRBV18

CDR3 protein: CASSFQTGYGEKLFF
J gene: TRBJ1-4
D gene: TRBD1
V gene: TRBV6-5

CDR3 protein: CASIPGGPRTDTQYF
J gene: TRBJ2-3
D gene: TRBD1
V gene: TRBV6-5

CDR3 protein: CASSYQGQSTDTQYF
J gene: TRBJ2-3
D gene: -
V gene: TRBV6-5

CDR3 protein: CASSFFDREETQYF
J gene: TRBJ2-5
D gene: TRBD1
V gene: TRBV7-9

CDR3 protein: CAHRTVGQPQHF
J gene: TRBJ1-5
D gene: -
V gene: TRBV30

CDR3 protein: CASRARLAGGETQYF
J gene: TRBJ2-5
D gene: TRBD2
V gene: TRBV2

CDR3 protein: CASSEGLAGLNEQFF
J gene: TRBJ2-1
D gene: TRBD2
V gene: TRBV5-1

CDR3 protein: CASIMGASQPQHF
J gene: TRBJ1-5
D gene: -
V gene: TRBV28

CDR3 protein: CASSPTSGRVTEQFF
J gene: TRBJ2-1
D gene: TRBD2
V gene: TRBV6-2/TRBV6-3

CDR3 protein: CASSYGTGGYEQYF
J gene: TRBJ2-7
D gene: TRBD1
V gene: TRBV18

CDR3 protein: CASSYLSGANVLTF
J gene: TRBJ2-6
D gene: -
V gene: TRBV6-5

CDR3 protein: CASSQEADTYNEQFF
J gene: TRBJ2-1
D gene: -
V gene: TRBV4-2

CDR3 protein: CASSQEFPGRAEAFF
J gene: TRBJ1-1
D gene: -
V gene: TRBV4-3

CDR3 protein: CASTSPGSHTEQFF
J gene: TRBJ2-1
D gene: -
V gene: TRBV7-2

CDR3 protein: CASRGPPDYGYTF
J gene: TRBJ1-2
D gene: -
V gene: TRBV6-5

CDR3 protein: CASSLDDLTEAFF
J gene: TRBJ1-1
D gene: -
V gene: TRBV7-2

CDR3 protein: CAWGRRDSGNTIYF
J gene: TRBJ1-3
D gene: -
V gene: TRBV30